The clone carrying this T cell receptor (beta chain) was detected only a few times. TCRdb re-called the 5' RACE reads through MiXCR, storing one row per CDR3 protein. The table has around 450,000 distinct CDR3 sequences, around 24% seen once. The source of the sample is a study of T-cell memory formation after mild COVID-19. The sequencing sample was made of PBMCs or a T cell subset sorted from them (not recorded which). The sequence derives from an adult woman who had mild COVID-19 (a few samples of this study predate the infection). Cell type and time point are not known.

The CDR3 region has the DNA TGTGCCAGCAGCTTGGGCCAGTACACCGGGGAGCTGTTTTTT. Encoded protein: CASSLGQYTGELFF. The chain uses TRBV13 and TRBJ2-2; D uncertain. CDR3 length: 14 amino acids. In germline, CDR1 is PRHDT, CDR2 FYEKMQ (reference sequence). V lost 3 bases, J lost 3 bases, and 8 bases lay in between.